The 30 T cell receptor beta chains below were found in one sample sequenced in a study of technical replicates of blood from a handful of donors. The method was immunoSEQ multiplex PCR; TCRdb's version includes in-frame clones alone and lacks a portion of them. The table shows roughly 79,000 clones, with roughly 95% occurring only once. Sequenced: T cells isolated from PBMCs. The receptors come from a human donor in good health.

This clone was seen once. This rearrangement joins TRBV6-1 to TRBJ1-1; 7 bases fit TRBD1. V lost 6 bases and J lost 2; bases outside the gene matches: 6. Germline V gene lookup returns CDR1 MNHNS and CDR2 SASEGT. This CDR3 has 14 amino acids. CDR3 protein: CASSVDRFNTEAFF. CDR3 DNA: TGTGCCAGCAGCGTGGACAGGTTTAACACTGAAGCTTTCTTT.

A single count supports this clone. The genes are TRBV9 and TRBJ2-1, with 13 bases aligning to TRBD2. This CDR3 contains 15 residues. V lost 3 bases, J lost 10 bases, and 7 bases stayed unmatched. Germline V lookup: CDR1 SGDLS, CDR2 YYNGEE. CDR3 nucleotides: TGTGCCAGCAGCGGCGGACTAGCGGGAGCTCGCGAGCAGTTCTTC. It yields the protein CASSGGLAGAREQFF.

The CDR3 spells CASSPQGAGYLEQYF. The CDR3 nucleotides are TGCGCCAGCAGCCCTCAAGGAGCGGGATATCTCGAGCAGTACTTC. J is TRBJ2-7 and V is TRBV4-1; the match to TRBD2 covers 7 bases. The CDR3 is 15 residues long. CDR1 and CDR2 (germline): MGHRA, YSYEKL. The V segment lost 4 bases and the J segment 6 bases; nucleotides outside the gene matches: 12.

This clone was counted a single time. The V gene is TRBV30, the J gene TRBJ1-1, with D maybe TRBD1 (6 bases). The CDR3 loop spans 12 amino acids. Trimming shortened V by 5 bases and J by 1 base, and 8 bases separated the two germline ends. The V gene's germline CDR1 is GTSNPN and CDR2 SVGIG (reference sequence). The CDR3 DNA follows: TGTGCCTGGGACAGGCAGAACACTGAAGCTTTCTTT. Translating gives CAWDRQNTEAFF.

The V call is TRBV10-3, the J call TRBJ2-1; tentative D call: TRBD2 (7 bases). This CDR3 comprises 15 residues. V gave up 3 bases and J gave up 2 bases, with 11 bases separating them. CDR1 is ENHRY and CDR2 is SYGVKD in the germline V gene. The CDR3 DNA reads TGTGCCATCAGTGATGGGGGGGCCCCCTACAATGAGCAGTTCTTC. Translated: CAISDGGAPYNEQFF.

J is TRBJ1-1 and V is TRBV28, with D tentatively TRBD1 (5 bases). The germline V gene has CDR1 MDHEN and CDR2 SYDVKM. The length of the CDR3 is 15 residues. V shed 6 bases and J shed 3 bases, with 17 bases lying between them. The CDR3 region has the DNA TGTGCCAGCAGGGAAAACTGGGGGGAGGACACTGAAGCTTTCTTT. Residues: CASRENWGEDTEAFF. The full variable domain, completed using reference TRBV28 and TRBJ1-1, is DVKVTQSSRYLVKRTGEKVFLECVQDMDHENMFWYRQDPGLGLRLIYFSYDVKMKEKGDIPEGYSVSREKKERFSLILESASTNQTSMYLCASRENWGEDTEAFFGQGTRLTVV.

The CDR3 DNA follows: TGCGCCAGCAGCCAAGGACTAGCGGGAGGGTACAATGAGCAGTTCTTC. Its protein is CASSQGLAGGYNEQFF. V gene TRBV4-3 combines with J gene TRBJ2-1; 14 positions agree with TRBD2. Germline values: CDR1 LGHNA, CDR2 YSLEER. There are 16 residues in the CDR3. Losses at the gene ends were 1 base for V and 4 bases for J; bases not matched to a gene: 0.

V and J are TRBV4-2 and TRBJ2-7, with TRBD2 identical over 8 bases. With 0 bases clipped from V and 0 bases from J, the junction kept 10 bases outside the gene matches. The CDR3 is made up of 18 amino acids. Germline assignment: CDR1 LGHNA and CDR2 YNFKEQ. The CDR3 region has the DNA TGTGCCAGCAGCCAAGATCCTATTAGCGGGATTACCTCCTACGAGCAGTACTTC. Translated: CASSQDPISGITSYEQYF.

The V and J genes are TRBV28 and TRBJ1-5; D remains unclear. The CDR3 loop spans 14 amino acids. The germline gives CDR1 MDHEN, CDR2 SYDVKM. With 3 bases removed from V and 4 bases from J, the gap between germline ends came to 10 bases. The CDR3 DNA reads as TGTGCCAGCAGTTTCAACGGGGAAAATCAGCCCCAGCATTTT. This sequence encodes CASSFNGENQPQHF. The whole variable domain, filled in from reference TRBV28 and TRBJ1-5, reads DVKVTQSSRYLVKRTGEKVFLECVQDMDHENMFWYRQDPGLGLRLIYFSYDVKMKEKGDIPEGYSVSREKKERFSLILESASTNQTSMYLCASSFNGENQPQHFGDGTRLSIL.

The chain couples TRBV29-1 to TRBJ2-5; 7 bases agree with TRBD2. CDR1 and CDR2 (germline): SQVTM, ANQGSEA. This CDR3 contains 14 residues. V dropped 6 bases and J dropped 5; count of bases not matched to a gene: 12. The DNA of the CDR3 is TGCAGCGTAGGGAGCGGCGGGGGTTATGAGACCCAGTACTTC. The encoded protein is CSVGSGGGYETQYF. Full variable domain (outside the CDR3, taken from reference TRBV29-1 and TRBJ2-5): SAVISQKPSRDICQRGTSLTIQCQVDSQVTMMFWYRQQPGQSLTLIATANQGSEATYESGFVIDKFPISRPNLTFSTLTVSNMSPEDSSIYLCSVGSGGGYETQYFGPGTRLLVL.

The CDR3 sequence is CASSLGTSGTIVHYNEQFF. Written as DNA, the CDR3 is TGTGCCAGCAGCCTCGGGACTAGCGGGACGATCGTACACTACAATGAGCAGTTCTTC. V and J are TRBV5-5 and TRBJ2-1, with 13 bases lining up with TRBD2. The V gene's germline CDR1 is SGHKS and CDR2 YYEKEE (reference sequence). The trim removed 4 bases at V and 3 bases at J, leaving 13 bases unmatched. The CDR3 loop spans 19 amino acids.

The chain uses TRBV7-9 and TRBJ1-5; D is unresolved. This CDR3 is built from 12 residues. The germline gives CDR1 SEHNR, CDR2 FQNEAQ (reference sequence). Trimming pared 5 bases from V and 6 bases from J, leaving 8 bases between. Here the CDR3 reads CASSLGGQPQHF. The CDR3 DNA reads TGTGCCAGCAGCCTAGGAGGTCAGCCCCAGCATTTT.

The genes are TRBV21-1 and TRBJ2-2; the table's D call, TRBD2, has no DNA check behind it. TRBV21-1 constitutes a pseudogene. This CDR3 region has 17 residues. CDR3 sequence: CASSKVVRERGTGELFF. CDR3 DNA sequence: TGTGCCAGCAGCAAAGTCGTGCGGGAGCGAGGGACCGGGGAGCTGTTTTTT.

The chain carries TRBV11-2 and TRBJ1-1; D is ambiguous. This CDR3 has 15 residues. The V end lost 0 bases, the J end lost 10 bases, and 18 bases lay between the germline ends. The germline gives CDR1 SGHAT, CDR2 FQNNGV. The CDR3 bases are TGTGCCAGCAGCTTAGATCTAACGGAATCTCGGGGAGCTTTCTTT. Protein: CASSLDLTESRGAFF.

The genes are TRBV18 and TRBJ1-1; a possible D gene is TRBD1 (6 bases). V was trimmed by 5 bases and J by 5 bases, leaving 9 bases between them. The CDR3 extends over 12 amino acids. Germline lookup yields CDR1 KGHSH and CDR2 LQKENI. CDR3 sequence reads: CASSAGETEAFF. For the CDR3, the DNA is TGTGCCAGCTCAGCAGGGGAGACTGAAGCTTTCTTT.

The chain links TRBV6-1 to TRBJ2-2; D is ambiguous. The CDR3 length is 14 residues. V gave up 4 bases and J gave up 6 bases, with 12 bases separating them. Germline V gene sequence: CDR1 MNHNS, CDR2 SASEGT. The CDR3 sequence is CASSGRPWAGELFF. CDR3 coding DNA: TGTGCCAGCAGTGGGAGACCCTGGGCCGGGGAGCTGTTTTTT.

The chain has TRBV5-1 and TRBJ1-4; D ambiguous. CDR3 size: 14 residues. Per germline, CDR1 SGHRS and CDR2 YFSETQ. Trimming pared 1 base from V and 0 bases from J, leaving 4 bases between. The CDR3 protein is CASSLPATNEKLFF. CDR3 DNA sequence: TGCGCCAGCAGCTTGCCAGCAACTAATGAAAAACTGTTTTTT.

The chain uses TRBV4-2 and TRBJ2-1; 8 bases fit TRBD2. The junction had 4 bases not matched to a gene; V was cut back by 0 bases and J by 3 bases. This CDR3 has 16 residues. The germline CDR1 and CDR2 sequences are LGHNA and YNFKEQ. Here the CDR3 DNA reads TGTGCCAGCAGCCAAGATGAGCGGGAGATCTACAATGAGCAGTTCTTC. Protein: CASSQDEREIYNEQFF.

The chain employs TRBV28 and TRBJ2-4, with D perhaps TRBD2 (6 bases). V was trimmed by 10 bases and J by 6 bases, leaving 13 bases between them. Germline CDR1 MDHEN, CDR2 SYDVKM. The CDR3 runs 12 residues. The CDR3 reads CATLKEGNIQYF. The CDR3 nucleotides read TGTGCCACTTTAAAGGAGGGAAACATTCAGTACTTC.

The genes are TRBV27 and TRBJ2-2, with a possible D match to TRBD2 (6 bases). The CDR3 has 13 residues. V was cut by 7 bases and J by 4 bases, with 10 bases left in between. Germline CDR1 reads MNHEY; CDR2 reads SMNVEV (reference sequence). CDR3 protein: CASMVGGTGELFF. For the CDR3, the DNA is TGTGCCAGCATGGTGGGGGGCACCGGGGAGCTGTTTTTT.

The rearrangement joins TRBV6-5 to TRBJ2-7; possibly TRBD2 for D (5 bases). The V end was cut by 6 bases, the J end by 0 bases, with 12 bases between. The CDR3 spans 14 residues. Germline V CDR1 and CDR2: MNHEY, SVGAGI. CDR3 amino acids: CASSPSGISYEQYF. DNA for the CDR3: TGTGCCAGCAGCCCCTCCGGGATCTCCTACGAGCAGTACTTC.

The rearrangement links TRBV28 to TRBJ2-1; D may be TRBD2 (6 bases). The CDR3 loop spans 16 amino acids. The ends were cut back, 6 bases at V and 2 bases at J, with 17 bases in the middle. CDR1 MDHEN and CDR2 SYDVKM come from the germline V gene. The CDR3 loop is CASRAPGLLTYNEQFF. The DNA of the CDR3 is TGTGCCAGCAGGGCCCCGGGACTCCTTACCTACAATGAGCAGTTCTTC.

J is TRBJ2-4 and V is TRBV5-1; 7 nucleotides line up with TRBD1. From germline, CDR1 is SGHRS and CDR2 YFSETQ. V lost 1 base and J lost 3; bases outside the gene matches: 4. This CDR3 contains 15 residues. Written as DNA, the CDR3 is TGCGCCAGCAGCTTGAGGGGGCTGGTCAAAAACATTCAGTACTTC. Translation: CASSLRGLVKNIQYF.

This sequence joins TRBV9 and TRBJ2-5; 12 bases match TRBD2. CDR3 size: 18 residues. The V gene's germline CDR1 is SGDLS and CDR2 YYNGEE. Trimming at V came to 0 bases and at J to 5 bases, leaving 11 bases not matched to a gene. The CDR3 loop reads CASSVGASGRALEETQYF. The CDR3 nucleotides are TGTGCCAGCAGCGTAGGTGCTAGCGGGAGGGCCCTCGAGGAGACCCAGTACTTC.

This chain uses TRBV6-1 with TRBJ2-6; D is perhaps TRBD1 (6 bases). Trimming removed 3 bases from V and 0 bases from J, with 9 bases in between. The length of the CDR3 is 16 residues. Germline assignment: CDR1 MNHNS and CDR2 SASEGT. Here the CDR3 DNA reads TGTGCCAGCAGTGATTGGGGACACTCTGGGGCCAACGTCCTGACTTTC. Translating gives CASSDWGHSGANVLTF.

The chain carries TRBV13 and TRBJ1-2; the match to TRBD1 covers 8 bases. V dropped 0 bases and J dropped 1; count of bases not matched to a gene: 4. This CDR3 comprises 16 residues. CDR1 and CDR2 (germline): PRHDT, FYEKMQ (reference sequence). DNA for the CDR3: TGTGCCAGCAGCTTAGGACAGGGGGGGATTAACTATGGCTACACCTTC. This gives the protein CASSLGQGGINYGYTF.

CDR3 region: CASRGQGNNQPQHF. CDR3 bases: TGTGCCAGCAGAGGACAGGGGAACAATCAGCCCCAGCATTTT. The V gene is TRBV27, the J gene TRBJ1-5, with TRBD1 matching over 9 bases. Trimming took 6 bases from V and 3 from J; bases not matched to a gene: 3. CDR1 and CDR2 from the germline V gene are MNHEY and SMNVEV (reference sequence). This CDR3 contains 14 residues.

This clone was seen a single time. The rearrangement uses TRBV27 and TRBJ1-1, with D maybe TRBD1 (5 bases). The CDR3 sequence is 14 residues long. V lost 7 bases and J lost 1, with 13 bases in between. Per the germline V gene, CDR1 is MNHEY and CDR2 is SMNVEV (reference sequence). This CDR3 is CASTLLGGNTEAFF. The DNA of the CDR3 is TGTGCCAGCACCCTACTCGGGGGGAACACTGAAGCTTTCTTT.

The chain links TRBV9 to TRBJ2-5; TRBD2 aligns across 12 bases. Losses at the gene ends were 0 bases for V and 3 bases for J; bases not matched to a gene: 9. Germline values: CDR1 SGDLS, CDR2 YYNGEE. The CDR3 totals 18 residues. CDR3: CASSVAEVASGREETQYF. CDR3 coding DNA: TGTGCCAGCAGCGTAGCTGAGGTAGCTAGCGGGAGGGAAGAGACCCAGTACTTC.

The chain has TRBV28 and TRBJ2-1; tentatively, D is TRBD2 (6 bases). The germline gives CDR1 MDHEN, CDR2 SYDVKM. Trimming took 10 bases from V and 5 from J, leaving 15 bases between them. This CDR3 has 13 residues. The CDR3 DNA reads TGTGCCATCGACCTGGAGGGGCACAATGAGCAGTTCTTC. This codes for CAIDLEGHNEQFF.